This T cell receptor (beta chain) is drawn from a study of blood T cells in healthy people across ages. Germline V gives CDR1 DFQATT, CDR2 SNEGSKA (reference sequence). Losses at the gene ends were 6 bases for V and 5 bases for J; bases not matched to a gene: 4. The CDR3 is 13 amino acids. Together with a sample-barcoded 5' primer, a J-beta primer mix was included in a second PCR lasting about 6 to 12 cycles. TCRdb independently ran MiXCR on the 5' RACE reads; one entry per CDR3 protein. This table has about a million distinct CDR3 sequences, 51% appearing once. Healthy Caucasians from Russia aged about 6 to 100 served as donors.

The sample consisted of blood. The rearrangement joins TRBV20-1 to TRBJ2-1, with 10 bases lining up with TRBD2. The TCR was taken from a woman in her sixties in good health. The CDR3 region is CSAGTSVDNEQFF. The CDR3 nucleotides are TGCAGTGCCGGGACTAGCGTCGACAATGAGCAGTTCTTC.